This is a list of T cell receptor beta chains from one sample in a study of T cell responses to AZD1222 COVID-19 vaccine. The assay was immunoSEQ multiplex PCR, and TCRdb's table has in-frame clones only and misses some. The repertoire consists of over 130,000 clones, with roughly nine tenths occurring once and the leading ten covering about 7.5%. This specimen was peripheral blood, taken 28 days after the second dose of the MenACWY control vaccine. The receptors stem from an adult who received the MenACWY meningococcal vaccine as a control. CDR3s include the opening cysteine and the closing phenylalanine or tryptophan. The D gene is left open where the match is weak. Some rows have no size entry. The others give once, few or many, or a class for an expanded clone.

CASSLEDIQYF	TGCGCCAGCAGCTTGGAGGACATTCAGTACTTC	-	-	TRBV5-1	TRBJ2-4	11
CASRGRNIASDEQYF	TGTGCCAGCCGCGGCAGGAACATTGCCTCCGACGAGCAGTACTTC	-	-	TRBV2	TRBJ2-7	15
CASSRRLAPQDEQFF	TGTGCCAGCAGTCGAAGGCTAGCGCCCCAGGATGAGCAGTTCTTC	-	-	TRBV6-2/TRBV6-3	TRBJ2-1	15
CSAKRTSYNEQFF	TGCAGCGCTAAAAGGACTAGCTACAATGAGCAGTTCTTC	TRBD2	-	TRBV29-1	TRBJ2-1	13
CASSQAPGAAFF	TGTGCCAGCAGCCAAGCTCCGGGGGCTGCTTTCTTC	-	-	TRBV3-1/TRBV3-2	TRBJ2-1	12
CASSPLGTNTEAFF	TGTGCCAGCAGCCCCTTAGGGACAAACACTGAAGCTTTCTTT	-	once	TRBV27	TRBJ1-1	14
CSVEDRGGGAFF	TGCAGCGTTGAAGATCGGGGTGGCGGGGCTTTCTTT	-	-	TRBV29-1	TRBJ1-1	12
CASSLEVNTEAFF	TGTGCCAGCAGCTTGGAGGTGAACACTGAAGCTTTCTTT	-	-	TRBV5-4	TRBJ1-1	13
CASSYDPRSSYNEQFF	TGTGCCAGCAGTTACGACCCCAGATCCTCCTACAATGAGCAGTTCTTC	-	-	TRBV6-5	TRBJ2-1	16
CSASIPGLAGELQDNEQFF	TGCAGTGCTAGTATCCCGGGACTAGCGGGAGAGCTCCAAGACAATGAGCAGTTCTTC	TRBD2	-	TRBV20-1	TRBJ2-1	19
CASSYSTGRGPGELFF	TGTGCCAGCAGTTACTCGACCGGGAGGGGACCCGGGGAGCTGTTTTTT	TRBD2	few	TRBV6-5	TRBJ2-2	16
CASSSRTGYYEQYF	TGTGCCAGCAGCTCTCGGACTGGATACTACGAGCAGTACTTC	-	few	TRBV7-8	TRBJ2-7	14
CASGRGSGDTQYF	TGTGCCAGCGGAAGGGGTTCCGGAGATACGCAGTATTTT	-	-	TRBV12-3/TRBV12-4	TRBJ2-3	13
CASSPGAVYNEQFF	TGCGCCAGCAGCCCGGGGGCAGTCTACAATGAGCAGTTCTTC	-	-	TRBV5-1	TRBJ2-1	14
CASSVQGSQETQYF	TGTGCCAGCAGTGTACAGGGATCCCAAGAGACCCAGTACTTC	-	-	TRBV25-1	TRBJ2-5	14
CASSVVGEAGEQFF	TGTGCCAGCAGCGTAGTGGGCGAGGCCGGTGAGCAGTTCTTC	-	-	TRBV9	TRBJ2-1	14
CASSLDGGSYNEQFF	TGTGCCAGCAGCTTAGATGGCGGCTCCTACAATGAGCAGTTCTTC	-	-	TRBV7-2	TRBJ2-1	15
CASSQDVGQSYEQYF	TGTGCCAGCAGCCAAGATGTAGGGCAGTCCTACGAGCAGTACTTC	-	-	TRBV14	TRBJ2-7	15
CASSLRDSNTEAFF	TGTGCCAGCAGCTTACGCGATTCGAACACTGAAGCTTTCTTT	-	-	TRBV13	TRBJ1-1	14
CASSAREGNSEQFF	TGTGCCAGCAGTGCACGGGAGGGAAACAGTGAGCAGTTCTTC	TRBD2	-	TRBV7-8	TRBJ2-1	14
CASSGQGATGELFF	TGTGCCAGTAGTGGTCAGGGGGCTACCGGGGAGCTGTTTTTT	TRBD1	-	TRBV19	TRBJ2-2	14
CATSRRTNTEAFF	TGTGCCACCAGCAGACGAACGAACACTGAAGCTTTCTTT	-	-	TRBV15	TRBJ1-1	13
CATSTGTGSNQPQHF	TGTGCCACCAGCACCGGGACAGGGAGCAATCAGCCCCAGCATTTT	TRBD1	few	TRBV24-1	TRBJ1-5	15
CSASSAGEGTDTQYF	TGCAGTGCTAGTTCAGCGGGAGAAGGCACAGATACGCAGTATTTT	TRBD2	once	TRBV20-1	TRBJ2-3	15
CASSPTSVGNTEAFF	TGTGCCAGCTCACCAACTAGCGTGGGGAACACTGAAGCTTTCTTT	-	once	TRBV18	TRBJ1-1	15
CASRDRGFGTEAFF	TGTGCCAGCAGGGACAGGGGGTTCGGAACTGAAGCTTTCTTT	TRBD1	-	TRBV6-5	TRBJ1-1	14
CASSPHWGNEKLFF	TGTGCCAGCAGCCCCCACTGGGGGAATGAAAAACTGTTTTTT	-	-	TRBV16	TRBJ1-4	14
CASGLSFYEQYF	TGTGCTAGTGGTTTGAGCTTCTACGAGCAGTACTTC	-	-	TRBV12-5	TRBJ2-7	12
CASSQDRQASYEQYF	TGCGCCAGCAGCCAAGATCGTCAGGCCTCCTACGAGCAGTACTTC	-	-	TRBV4-1	TRBJ2-7	15
CASGLTIGTGVIRTF	TGTGCTAGTGGTTTGACAATAGGGACAGGGGTTATCCGCACCTTC	TRBD1	-	TRBV12-5	TRBJ1-2	15
CASSLVGPGASVYYEQYF	TGTGCCAGCAGCTTAGTGGGGCCGGGAGCGTCAGTATACTACGAGCAGTACTTC	-	-	TRBV7-9	TRBJ2-7	18
CASSLTAPDRAVSEAFF	TGTGCCAGCAGCTTAACGGCCCCGGACAGGGCGGTCTCTGAAGCTTTCTTT	TRBD1	-	TRBV7-3	TRBJ1-1	17
CASRLNTGELFF	TGTGCCAGCAGGCTGAACACCGGGGAGCTGTTTTTT	-	-	TRBV27	TRBJ2-2	12
CASSLAWNNEQFF	TGTGCCAGCTCCCTAGCATGGAACAATGAGCAGTTCTTC	-	-	TRBV27	TRBJ2-1	13
CASSTHPGQLTDTQYF	TGTGCCAGCAGCACCCACCCGGGACAGCTCACAGATACGCAGTATTTT	TRBD1	-	TRBV7-6	TRBJ2-3	16
CASSHLAGGAETQYF	TGTGCCAGCAGCCACCTAGCGGGGGGTGCAGAGACCCAGTACTTC	TRBD2	-	TRBV13	TRBJ2-5	15
CASSLMGANSYNEQFF	TGTGCCAGCAGCTTGATGGGGGCAAATTCCTACAATGAGCAGTTCTTC	-	-	TRBV5-6	TRBJ2-1	16
CASSLDYGHYEQYF	TGTGCCAGCAGCTTGGATTACGGACACTACGAGCAGTACTTC	-	-	TRBV5-5	TRBJ2-7	14
CASSSRGGWTDTQYF	TGTGCCAGCAGTTCCAGGGGGGGTTGGACAGATACGCAGTATTTT	-	-	TRBV27	TRBJ2-3	15
CASSKVYSRGREPQETQYF	TGTGCCAGCAGCAAAGTGTATTCCCGGGGAAGAGAGCCCCAAGAGACCCAGTACTTC	-	few	TRBV21-1	TRBJ2-5	19
CASSERDTNTGELFF	TGTGCCAGCAGCGAGAGAGACACGAACACCGGGGAGCTGTTTTTT	-	-	TRBV9	TRBJ2-2	15
CASSSLGTGGGNQPQHF	TGTGCCAGCAGTTCACTCGGGACAGGGGGTGGCAATCAGCCCCAGCATTTT	TRBD1	-	TRBV28	TRBJ1-5	17
CASSYGGYNEQFF	TGTGCCAGCAGTTACGGCGGGTACAATGAGCAGTTCTTC	-	-	TRBV6-2/TRBV6-3	TRBJ2-1	13
CASSQLEGAHTDTQYF	TGTGCCAGCAGCCAGCTTGAGGGGGCCCACACAGATACGCAGTATTTT	TRBD1	-	TRBV14	TRBJ2-3	16
CASRTTGGNSPLHF	TGTGCCAGCAGAACGACAGGGGGCAATTCACCCCTCCACTTT	TRBD1	-	TRBV6-5	TRBJ1-6	14
CASSQVNTGELFF	TGTGCCAGCAGCCAGGTGAACACCGGGGAGCTGTTTTTT	-	-	TRBV12-3/TRBV12-4	TRBJ2-2	13
CAWSTGTVNQPQHF	TGTGCCTGGAGTACGGGGACAGTTAATCAGCCCCAGCATTTT	TRBD1	-	TRBV30	TRBJ1-5	14
CASRLQGDYGYTF	TGTGCCAGCAGACTACAGGGAGACTATGGCTACACCTTC	-	-	TRBV3-1/TRBV3-2	TRBJ1-2	13
CASSLDYCGTCPYEQYF	TGTGCCAGCAGCTTAGATTATTGTGGGACTTGCCCCTACGAGCAGTACTTC	-	-	TRBV7-6	TRBJ2-7	17